This TCR beta chain was found in a study of cytomegalovirus exposure and HLA in healthy donors. Germline CDR1 PRHDT, CDR2 FYEKMQ (reference sequence). CDR3 length equals 11 residues. Whole-study results and caveats: Both high specificity and high sensitivity reportedly marked the classifier's diagnosis of cytomegalovirus status. Researchers had no immune exposure information except CMV serostatus available. In a later analysis, TCR beta V- and J-gene trimming showed a link to a missense DCLRE1C variant. In a later analysis, specific HLA alleles were associated with around 17,000 TCR beta sequences at a 0.05 false discovery rate.

Details on this clone: What it binds is unknown.

With 60 Vbeta and 13 Jbeta primers, the PCR was carried out. Sequencing used immunoSEQ multiplex PCR; TCRdb keeps in-frame clones, though not all of them. The table has about 100,000 clones, over 9% seen once. The chain uses TRBV13 and TRBJ2-5; no reliable D call. The DNA end is a closer match to TRBJ2-7, so the J assignment may be wrong. This TCR was sampled from a man in his forties in good health and CMV-seropositive. Sequenced input: PBMCs. CDR3 in amino acids: CASSLNREQYF. CDR3 coding DNA: TGTGCCAGCAGCTTAAACCGCGAGCAGTACTTC.